This T cell receptor beta chain came from a study of early T cells in non-severe SARS-CoV-2 infection (TCRdb year 2021). About the study as a whole: Bulk RNA from unsorted whole blood was used for TCR sequencing, so alpha and beta chains could not be paired. Broad study findings and their caveats: VDJdb matching was skewed toward anti-spike CD8 responses and likely underestimated virus-specific expansions, missing private and CD4 specificities.

Via the germline V gene (reference sequence), CDR1 is DFQATT and CDR2 SNEGSKA. Trimming accounts for 6 bases at V and 5 bases at J, while the number of junction bases matched to no gene is 12. Taken from cysteine to phenylalanine, the CDR3 has 14 residues. The only DNA kept is the CDR3, 42 bases in frame from the first base. This was a case-control study nested in a cohort of healthcare workers in London, UK, who had nasopharyngeal swab PCR tests and blood samples taken every week. Healthcare workers were enrolled in the week of the UK lockdown, from 23 to 31 March 2020, and were followed every week for up to roughly 15 weeks. Receptor amplification or capture employed 5' RACE. The sequencer listed for this sample is NextSeq 500. To correct for sequencing error and PCR bias, the TCR library protocol tagged individual cDNA molecules with unique molecular identifiers. TCR alpha and beta chains were both sequenced, and the abundances of alpha and beta sequences in each sample were closely correlated with each other. The original methods were these. Decombinator V4 was used to annotate the V gene, J gene and CDR3 of the TCR sequences. Expanded TCRs were defined as changing significantly between any two time points under a Poisson model with p below 0.0001. TCR abundances were normalised to the total number of TCRs sequenced per sample and were expressed as counts per million. MAIT TCRs were defined by TRAV1-2 paired with TRAJ12, TRAJ20 or TRAJ33, and iNKT TCRs by TRAV10 paired with TRAJ18. VDJdb, accessed 1 November 2021, was searched for CMV, EBV and SARS-CoV-2 annotated TCRs, with TCRs annotated for multiple antigens excluded. TCRdb's own reprocessing of the public reads used fastp at Q25 and MiXCR and kept productive beta chains. CDR3 protein sequences are deduplicated, and each keeps its most common genes and DNA. The V and J calls were not made by the authors but by TCRdb's processing. This sample comprises more than 45,000 distinct CDR3 sequences, 5.6% of them detected only once. Together, the top ten hold under 8% of the sample.

This clonotype was seen repeatedly, ten times or more. Its antigen is unknown. Base qualities were left out, and no much larger clone turns up one base away. Here the chain combines TRBV20-1 and TRBJ2-5; 7 bases in the middle match TRBD2. The sequence was collected from an adult who was a healthcare worker with PCR-confirmed SARS-CoV-2 infection or an uninfected control (not recorded which). Sequencing was carried out using whole blood. The sequence in DNA is TGCAGTGCCTCACCGGCGGGAGTGGAGGAGACCCAGTACTTC. This codes for CSASPAGVEETQYF.